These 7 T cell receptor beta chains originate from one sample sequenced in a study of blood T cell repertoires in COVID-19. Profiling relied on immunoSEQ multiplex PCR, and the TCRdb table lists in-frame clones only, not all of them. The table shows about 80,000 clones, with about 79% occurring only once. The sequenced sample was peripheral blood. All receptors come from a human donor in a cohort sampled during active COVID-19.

This CDR3 is CASSYNLGLAQDSQYV. The CDR3 DNA sequence: TGTGCCAGCAGTTATAACCTCGGACTAGCCCAGGATAGTCAGTACGTC. V and J are TRBV6-2 or TRBV6-3 and TRBJ2-7, with TRBD2 matching 8 bases. The germline V gene has CDR1 MNHEY and CDR2 SVGEGT. Trimming took 3 bases from V and 10 from J; bases not matched to a gene: 17. This CDR3 is built from 16 residues.

DNA of the CDR3: TGTGCCAGCAGCATACTAGCGGGAGCTGCAGATACGCAGTATTTT. Translating gives CASSILAGAADTQYF. This chain links TRBV7-2 with TRBJ2-3, with TRBD2 matching over 11 bases. Trimming at V came to 5 bases and at J to 4 bases, leaving 5 bases not matched to a gene. The CDR3 runs to 15 residues. Germline V lookup: CDR1 SGHTA, CDR2 FQGNSA.

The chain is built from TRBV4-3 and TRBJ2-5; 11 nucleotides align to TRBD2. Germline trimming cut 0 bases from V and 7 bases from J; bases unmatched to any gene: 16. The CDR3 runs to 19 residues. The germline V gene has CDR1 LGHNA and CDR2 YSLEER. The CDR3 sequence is CASSQDGLAGGYQERTQYF. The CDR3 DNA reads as TGCGCCAGCAGCCAAGACGGCCTAGCGGGAGGATACCAAGAGAGGACCCAGTACTTC.

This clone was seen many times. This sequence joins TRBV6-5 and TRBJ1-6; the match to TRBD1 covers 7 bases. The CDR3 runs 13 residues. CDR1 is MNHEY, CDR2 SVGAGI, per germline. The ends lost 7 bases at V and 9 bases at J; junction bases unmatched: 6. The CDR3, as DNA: TGTGCCAGCACCTCAGACAGGGCTTCACCCCTCCACTTT. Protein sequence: CASTSDRASPLHF.

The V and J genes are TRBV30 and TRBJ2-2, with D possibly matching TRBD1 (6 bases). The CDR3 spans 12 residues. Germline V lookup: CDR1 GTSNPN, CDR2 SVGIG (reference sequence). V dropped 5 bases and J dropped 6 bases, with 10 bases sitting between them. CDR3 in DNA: TGTGCCTGGGCCCGACAGGCCGGGGAGCTGTTTTTT. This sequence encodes CAWARQAGELFF.

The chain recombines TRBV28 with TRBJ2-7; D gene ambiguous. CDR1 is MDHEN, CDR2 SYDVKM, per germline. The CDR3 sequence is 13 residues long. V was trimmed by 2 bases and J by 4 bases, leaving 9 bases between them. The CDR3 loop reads CASSLPPGYEQYV. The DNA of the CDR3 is TGTGCCAGCAGTTTACCCCCCGGGTACGAGCAGTACGTC.

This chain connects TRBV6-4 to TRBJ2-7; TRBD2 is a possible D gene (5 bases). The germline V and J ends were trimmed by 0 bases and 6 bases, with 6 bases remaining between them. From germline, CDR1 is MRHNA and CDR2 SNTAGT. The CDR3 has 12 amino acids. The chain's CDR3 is CASSDSGGEQYF. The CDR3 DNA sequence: TGTGCCAGCAGTGACTCTGGAGGCGAGCAGTACTTC.